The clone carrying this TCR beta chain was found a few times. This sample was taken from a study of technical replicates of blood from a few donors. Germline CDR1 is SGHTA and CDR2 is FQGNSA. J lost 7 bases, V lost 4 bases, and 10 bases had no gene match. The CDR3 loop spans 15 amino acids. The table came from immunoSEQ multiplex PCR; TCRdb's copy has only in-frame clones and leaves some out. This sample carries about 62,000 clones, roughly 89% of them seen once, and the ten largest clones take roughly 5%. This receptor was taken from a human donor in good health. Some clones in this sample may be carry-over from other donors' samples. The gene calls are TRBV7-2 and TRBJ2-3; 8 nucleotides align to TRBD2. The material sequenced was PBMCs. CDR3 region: CASSSVSRGENTQYF. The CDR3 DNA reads TGTGCCAGCAGCTCAGTTTCGCGGGGGGAAAATACGCAGTATTTT.